This T cell receptor beta chain was captured by sequencing in a study of T cell responses to AZD1222 COVID-19 vaccine. Assay used: immunoSEQ multiplex PCR; TCRdb lists only in-frame clones, some missing. This table holds approximately 75,000 clones, about nine tenths found once. Study results and caveats: Rises in breadth and depth of Spike-specific TCRs came after two AZD1222 doses.

Germline V lookup: CDR1 GTSNPN, CDR2 SVGIG (reference sequence). With V trimmed by 7 bases and J by 6 bases, 12 bases remained unmatched. The CDR3 sequence is 14 residues long. This clone showed up just a few times. Its antigen is unknown. The sequence was obtained from an adult who received the AZD1222 COVID-19 vaccine. The sample consisted of peripheral blood, taken 28 days after the second AZD1222 dose. J is TRBJ1-3 and V is TRBV30, with 7 bases fitting TRBD1. As DNA, the CDR3 is TGTGCCTCTACTCAAACAGGGGTTCCAAACACCATATATTTT. It encodes CASTQTGVPNTIYF.